This TCR beta chain was recorded in a study of blood T cell repertoires in COVID-19. Assay: immunoSEQ multiplex PCR; the TCRdb copy retains only in-frame clones and omits some. The sample consists of roughly 46,000 clones, about 88% of them appearing once. Trimming stripped 4 bases from V and 3 bases from J, with 9 bases between. The CDR3 runs 14 residues. Germline V CDR1 and CDR2: SNHLY, FYNNEI. Adults between roughly 18 and 100 years of age took part from 20 to 25 US areas. Two negative PCRs, clearance, or symptom resolution had been documented for recovered Cohort 3 donors. This TCR was recovered from a woman between 45 and 60 years old who had recovered from COVID-19. The sequenced material came from PBMCs or T cells enriched from blood (not recorded which). This chain links TRBV2 with TRBJ1-4; D not certain. The DNA of the CDR3 is TGTGCCAGCAGTGTCGGCGGGTCTAATGAAAAACTGTTTTTT. It encodes CASSVGGSNEKLFF.